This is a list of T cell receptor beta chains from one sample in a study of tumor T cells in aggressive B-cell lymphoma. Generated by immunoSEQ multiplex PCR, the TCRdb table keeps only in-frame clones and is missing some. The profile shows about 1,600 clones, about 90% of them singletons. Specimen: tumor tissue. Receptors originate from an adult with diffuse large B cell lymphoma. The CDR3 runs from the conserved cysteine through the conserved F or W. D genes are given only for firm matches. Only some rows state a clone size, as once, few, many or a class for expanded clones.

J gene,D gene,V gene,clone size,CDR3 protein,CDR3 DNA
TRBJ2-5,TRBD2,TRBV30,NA,CAWSVGSGRPETQYF,TGTGCCTGGAGTGTTGGTAGCGGGAGGCCCGAGACCCAGTACTTC
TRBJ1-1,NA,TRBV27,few,CAVRGGTEAFF,TGTGCCGTTCGGGGTGGCACTGAAGCTTTCTTT
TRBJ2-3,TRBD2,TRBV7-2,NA,CASSPTSGHTDTQYF,TGTGCCAGCAGTCCTACTAGCGGTCACACAGATACGCAGTATTTT
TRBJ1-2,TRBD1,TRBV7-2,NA,CASSPRQGGYGYTF,TGTGCCAGCAGCCCCCGACAGGGAGGTTATGGCTACACCTTC
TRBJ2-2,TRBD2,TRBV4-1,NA,CASSQDTAGVRNTGELFF,TGCGCCAGCAGCCAAGATACGGCGGGAGTCAGGAACACCGGGGAGCTGTTTTTT
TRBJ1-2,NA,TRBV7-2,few,CASSQDVGYGYTF,TGTGCCAGCAGCCAGGATGTCGGCTATGGCTACACCTTC
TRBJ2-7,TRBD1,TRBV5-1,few,CASSPGQPYEQYF,TGCGCCAGCAGCCCGGGACAGCCCTACGAGCAGTACTTC
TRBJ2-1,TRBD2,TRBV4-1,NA,CASSPTGLAGVREQFF,TGCGCCAGCAGCCCGACGGGTCTAGCGGGAGTCCGTGAGCAGTTCTTC
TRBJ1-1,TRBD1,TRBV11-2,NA,CASSWSGTGVEAFF,TGTGCCAGCAGCTGGTCGGGGACAGGGGTTGAAGCTTTCTTT
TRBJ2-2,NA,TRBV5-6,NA,CASSLYQTGETGELFF,TGTGCCAGCAGCTTGTACCAAACGGGAGAGACCGGGGAGCTGTTTTTT
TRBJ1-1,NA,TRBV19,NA,CASSITRGLAEAFF,TGTGCCAGTAGTATTACTCGAGGGCTGGCTGAAGCTTTCTTT
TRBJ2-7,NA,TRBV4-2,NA,CASSPQAVDYEQYF,TGTGCCAGCAGCCCCCAAGCGGTTGACTACGAGCAGTACTTC
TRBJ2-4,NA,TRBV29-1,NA,CSVFYQGDIQYF,TGCAGCGTTTTTTATCAGGGTGACATTCAGTACTTC
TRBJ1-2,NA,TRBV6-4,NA,CASSYGPGGGYTF,TGTGCCAGCAGCTATGGGCCTGGGGGCGGCTACACCTTC
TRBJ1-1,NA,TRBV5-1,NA,CASSLVAGGTEAFF,TGCGCCAGCAGCTTGGTAGCTGGTGGGACTGAAGCTTTCTTT
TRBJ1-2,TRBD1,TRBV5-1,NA,CASSSDRAGYGYTF,TGCGCCAGCAGCTCGGACAGGGCTGGCTATGGCTACACCTTC
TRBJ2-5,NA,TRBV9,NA,CASSVGLVEETQYF,TGTGCCAGCAGCGTAGGTCTAGTGGAAGAGACCCAGTACTTC
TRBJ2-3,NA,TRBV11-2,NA,CASRFRAGSGTDTQYF,TGTGCCAGCAGGTTTCGGGCAGGGTCAGGGACAGATACGCAGTATTTT
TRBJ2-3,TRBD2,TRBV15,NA,CATSLSGKVTDTQYF,TGTGCCACCAGCTTAAGCGGGAAGGTCACAGATACGCAGTATTTT
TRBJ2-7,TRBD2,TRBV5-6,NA,CASSPTSPAYEQYF,TGTGCCAGCAGCCCGACTAGCCCTGCCTACGAGCAGTACTTC
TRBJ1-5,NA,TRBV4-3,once,CASSPSGESNQPQHF,TGCGCCAGCAGCCCCTCAGGGGAGAGCAATCAGCCCCAGCATTTT
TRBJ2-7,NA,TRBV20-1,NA,CSADRSYEQYF,TGCAGTGCCGACAGGAGCTACGAGCAGTACTTC
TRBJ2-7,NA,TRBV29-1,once,CSVDGGTTYEQYF,TGCAGCGTTGACGGGGGGACAACCTACGAGCAGTACTTC
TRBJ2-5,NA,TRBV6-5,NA,CASSPRLEETQYF,TGTGCCAGCAGTCCGCGACTAGAAGAGACCCAGTACTTC
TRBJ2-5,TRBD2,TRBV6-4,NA,CASRNGGLAGRRGQETQYF,TGTGCCAGCAGAAACGGGGGACTAGCGGGCCGCCGGGGGCAAGAGACCCAGTACTTC
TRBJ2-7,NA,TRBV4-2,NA,CASSQEPGPYEQYF,TGTGCCAGCAGCCAAGAGCCAGGGCCGTACGAGCAGTACTTC
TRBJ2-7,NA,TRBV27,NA,CASSGGGYEQYF,TGTGCCAGTTCCGGGGGAGGCTACGAGCAGTACTTC
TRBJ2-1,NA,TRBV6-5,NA,CASSGTGFNEQFF,TGTGCCAGCAGTGGAACAGGGTTCAATGAGCAGTTCTTC